Below, 14 T cell receptor beta chains from the same sample are listed, as sequenced in a study of T cell responses to AZD1222 COVID-19 vaccine. The data were produced by immunoSEQ multiplex PCR, yet TCRdb's version contains in-frame clones alone and is incomplete. Of 150,000 to 200,000 clones in the sample, around 93% are singletons; the top ten hold around 0.96%. This specimen was peripheral blood, taken 28 days after the second dose of the MenACWY control vaccine. These receptor sequences come from an adult who received the MenACWY meningococcal vaccine as a control.

This rearrangement joins TRBV3-1 (or the pseudogene TRBV3-2) to TRBJ1-5; TRBD1 might be the D (6 bases). The ends were cut back, 0 bases at V and 4 bases at J, with 13 bases in the middle. The CDR3 has 16 amino acids. Germline assignment: CDR1 LGHDT and CDR2 YNNKEL (reference sequence). CDR3 loop: CASSQEGLGGNQPQHF. DNA of the CDR3: TGTGCCAGCAGCCAAGAGGGTTTAGGGGGAAATCAGCCCCAGCATTTT.

V gene TRBV3-1 (or the pseudogene TRBV3-2) combines with J gene TRBJ1-1; 10 nucleotides agree with TRBD1. This CDR3 spans 14 amino acids. The germline V gene has CDR1 LGHDT and CDR2 YNNKEL (reference sequence). The V and J ends lost 6 bases and 4 bases, in that order; junction bases with no gene match: 5. CDR3 sequence reads: CASRDRGVGTEAFF. In nucleotides, the CDR3 is TGTGCCAGCAGGGACAGGGGGGTGGGCACTGAAGCTTTCTTT.

This chain uses TRBV2 with TRBJ2-1; 8 bases agree with TRBD1. This CDR3 is built from 15 residues. V was pared by 10 bases and J by 0 bases, with 8 bases of the junction left unmatched. Germline V gene data show CDR1 as SNHLY and CDR2 as FYNNEI. The CDR3 nucleotides are TGTGCCATCACCACCGGGACAGGCTCCTACAATGAGCAGTTCTTC. Amino acid sequence: CAITTGTGSYNEQFF. The full variable domain, completed using reference TRBV2 and TRBJ2-1, is EPEVTQTPSHQVTQMGQEVILRCVPISNHLYFYWYRQILGQKVEFLVSFYNNEISEKSEIFDDQFSVERPDGSNFTLKIRSTKLEDSAMYFCAITTGTGSYNEQFFGPGTRLTVL.

The chain combines TRBV20-1 with TRBJ2-5, with D maybe TRBD1 (6 bases). The CDR3 is made up of 11 amino acids. Germline V gene sequence: CDR1 DFQATT, CDR2 SNEGSKA (reference sequence). V dropped 5 bases and J dropped 3 bases, with 7 bases sitting between them. CDR3 coding DNA: TGCAGTGCTTGGACAGAAGAGACCCAGTACTTC. Encoded protein: CSAWTEETQYF.

This clone was counted once. The CDR3 DNA is TGTGCCAGCAGCCATTGGGCAACTAATGAAAAACTGTTTTTT. Translated: CASSHWATNEKLFF. J is TRBJ1-4 and V is TRBV16; the D is unclear. This CDR3 region has 14 residues. Per germline, CDR1 KGHSY and CDR2 FQNENV. Trimming left V 3 bases short and J 0 bases short, with 5 bases between.

J is TRBJ2-5 and V is TRBV28; D may be TRBD2 (5 bases). The CDR3 runs to 16 residues. V was cut by 4 bases and J by 7 bases, with 22 bases left in between. The germline V gene has CDR1 MDHEN and CDR2 SYDVKM. The CDR3: CASSSPGSGGVRTQYF. The CDR3 region has the DNA TGTGCCAGCAGTTCGCCGGGGAGCGGTGGGGTGAGGACCCAGTACTTC.

About this clone itself: The junction departs from the called germline gene at one end, perhaps through a read error. The V and J genes are TRBV6-5 and TRBJ1-4; 8 bases map to TRBD1. CDR3 size: 11 residues. The germline gives CDR1 MNHEY, CDR2 SVGAGI. The CDR3 loop reads CAGRGRGKLFF. The CDR3 DNA reads TGTGCCGGCAGGGGGCGCGGAAAACTGTTTTTT.

This clone was picked up one time. The genes are TRBV6-1 and TRBJ2-7; D is uncertain. CDR3 size: 13 residues. V was pared by 5 bases and J by 3 bases, with 11 bases between. Per germline, CDR1 MNHNS and CDR2 SASEGT. Written as DNA, the CDR3 is TGTGCCAGCAGTAGAGGCGACCTCTACGAGCAGTACTTC. Its protein product is CASSRGDLYEQYF.

This clone was seen only a few times. This chain joins TRBV5-1 and TRBJ2-3; either TRBD1 or TRBD2 may supply D (6 bases each). CDR1 SGHRS and CDR2 YFSETQ come from the germline V gene. The CDR3 spans 14 residues. V gave up 4 bases and J gave up 2 bases, with 11 bases separating them. The CDR3: CASSRGALTDTQYF. For the CDR3, the DNA is TGCGCCAGCAGCAGGGGGGCCCTCACAGATACGCAGTATTTT.

This chain connects TRBV7-2 to TRBJ2-1, with D hard to call. Per the germline V gene, CDR1 is SGHTA and CDR2 is FQGNSA. CDR3 length equals 14 residues. V was shortened by 5 bases and J by 9 bases, with 17 bases between the two germline ends. CDR3 protein: CASSQNSLSPEQFF. CDR3 DNA sequence: TGTGCCAGCAGCCAAAATTCCTTGTCTCCTGAGCAGTTCTTC.

The chain recombines TRBV5-1 with TRBJ1-2; 8 bases are a match to TRBD1. V was clipped by 3 bases and J by 2 bases; unmatched bases: 12. This CDR3 is built from 17 residues. CDR1 and CDR2 (germline): SGHRS, YFSETQ. CDR3 region: CASSSLQGGSLNYGYTF. The CDR3 bases are TGCGCCAGCAGCTCCTTACAGGGGGGAAGCCTCAACTATGGCTACACCTTC.

The J gene is TRBJ2-7, the V gene TRBV6-5; 11 bases agree with TRBD1. Germline CDR1 is MNHEY and CDR2 is SVGAGI. The CDR3 length is 13 residues. V gave up 8 bases and J gave up 6 bases; unmatched junction bases: 6. The CDR3 spells CASRGTGGLEQYF. In DNA form, the CDR3 reads TGTGCCAGCCGCGGGACAGGGGGACTCGAGCAGTACTTC.

This chain connects TRBV13 to TRBJ1-2; 7 nucleotides agree with TRBD1. The junction had 15 bases not matched to a gene; V was cut back by 4 bases and J by 4 bases. Germline CDR1 and CDR2: PRHDT and FYEKMQ (reference sequence). The CDR3 is 17 amino acids. The CDR3 spells CASSSPSSSRGLYGYTF. DNA for the CDR3: TGTGCCAGCAGCTCCCCAAGTAGTAGTAGGGGGCTCTATGGCTACACCTTC.

This clone is a singleton in its sample. J is TRBJ1-2 and V is TRBV5-4; D not resolved. Germline lookup yields CDR1 SGHNT and CDR2 YYREEE (reference sequence). V was trimmed by 4 bases and J by 2 bases, leaving 9 bases between them. This CDR3 is 13 amino acids long. Written as DNA, the CDR3 is TGTGCCAGCAGCCCGGACGGGAACTATGGCTACACCTTC. It codes for CASSPDGNYGYTF.